This T cell receptor beta chain was recovered during a study of T cell responses to AZD1222 COVID-19 vaccine. Sequencing used immunoSEQ multiplex PCR; TCRdb keeps in-frame clones, though not all of them. Among about 100,000 clones listed, 90% to 95% were seen once. The V and J ends lost 5 bases and 15 bases, in that order; junction bases with no gene match: 17. The CDR3 covers 15 residues. Germline CDR1 is MDHEN and CDR2 is SYDVKM. The sequences come from peripheral blood, collected on day 0 of AZD1222 vaccination. This sequence joins TRBV28 and TRBJ2-1, with 9 positions matching TRBD1. The TCR was taken from an adult in good health. CDR3 amino acids: CASSPIRDRVSGPFF. For the CDR3, the DNA is TGTGCCAGCAGTCCTATCCGGGACAGGGTTTCGGGACCGTTCTTC.